This TCR beta chain was identified in a study of T cell clonality in common variable immunodeficiency (dated by TCRdb to the mid-2010s). Equivalent amounts of genomic DNA from CVID and control samples were used as sequencing input. For every sample, a 60 bp segment covering the rearranged TCRbeta CDR3 region was amplified and then sequenced. TCRbeta amplification used the immunoSEQ assay, a bias-corrected multiplex PCR with high-throughput sequencing. Under the source paper's analysis protocol: Every unique nucleotide sequence counted as a clone and was annotated with V, D and J genes, copy number and frequency. Sequences were labeled productive if in frame, and non-productive if out of frame or containing stop codons. As previously described, Shannon's entropy was used to calculate clonality. The predicted amino acid sequences of productive clones were used to derive mean CDR3 Kyte-Doolittle hydropathy. Hierarchical clustering of scaled V gene usage was performed with the R hclust function using Manhattan distance and complete linkage. Clone sharing by CDR3 amino acid sequence was assessed by resampling 12 repertoires per group over 100 rounds. The repertoires were screened for over 60 published EBV-specific TCRbeta sequences and roughly 250 published CMV-specific TCRbeta sequences. Two CVID samples yielding fewer than 10,000 sequences were excluded from analysis, leaving over 35 CVID repertoires. Held by TCRdb, this immuneACCESS table contains in-frame sequences only and omits some clones. Under half of the omission traces to an unresolved V gene where checked; the cause of the rest is unknown. V and J calls and clone size are given by that table; D and trimming were obtained from the DNA. The table records 9,500 to 15,000 clones for this sample, and not one of them appears only once. Of the sample, 7.1% falls within the top ten clones.

Here is what the overall study found, with its caveats: Reportedly, TCRbeta sequences from CVID had fewer deletions and N-nucleotide insertions, and highly modified clones with 13 or more V deletions were absent from CVID. CVID subjects shared fewer TCRbeta clones with each other than healthy controls did (p < 0.0001). Although equal DNA input was used, an average of about 80,000 unique sequences per sample was obtained for controls, compared with some 30,000 for CVID samples. According to the authors, figuring out what caused the increased clonality in CVID would require sequencing the repertoires of T cell subpopulations. TCRbeta clonality was higher in CVID subjects than in healthy controls (t-test p = 0.018), and the increase was most characteristic of about a third of subjects. Patient heterogeneity within the CVID cohort put limits on correlating repertoire features with clinical complications.

Worth noting for this clone: It lacks a known antigen. The read stops 3 residues short of the end of the CDR3; the missing end is completed from the germline J gene.

Between the V and J ends, shortened by 4 bases and 4 bases respectively, the junction contains 16 bases. Via the germline V gene, CDR1 is MNHNS and CDR2 SASEGT. Inclusive of the bounding cysteine and phenylalanine, the CDR3 is 16 residues long. Part of the CDR3 DNA is given, 39 bases translated from base 1. Diagnosis of CVID followed standard criteria, namely serum IgG, IgA and/or IgM below the normal range together with specific antibody deficiency. A total of 40 to 50 subjects (approximately 15 female and around 30 male; age range about 9 to 65 years, mean age around 37) were included in the CVID group. Most of the CVID patients and most of the healthy controls were of Caucasian heritage. Replacement immunoglobulin therapy had been administered to all CVID subjects for at least one year at the time of study participation. When blood was collected, none of the CVID subjects were ill or on immunomodulatory or immunosuppressive medication. Heparinized peripheral whole blood samples of roughly 4.5 to 8 ml were collected from each donor. Genomic DNA from adults with common variable immune deficiency (CVID) and from healthy adult controls was used for sequencing of TCRbeta CDR3 repertoires. To isolate peripheral blood mononuclear cells, diluted blood was subjected to density centrifugation over Hypaque 1077 or Ficoll-Paque. Genomic DNA was obtained from unsorted mononuclear cells through either Qiagen column purification or a centrifugation-based method.

The sequence derives from a human donor with common variable immunodeficiency. Sequencing was done on a sample of peripheral blood mononuclear cells. The V and J segments used are TRBV6-1 and TRBJ2-2; TRBD1 could be the D gene, as 7 bases match. The DNA read from the CDR3 is TGTGCCAGCAGTGGGAGGGGGCTCTCGGGCACCGGGGAG. It encodes CASSGRGLSGTGE. The complete CDR3 reads CASSGRGLSGTGELFF.